This note documents a single T cell receptor beta chain sequence. The antigen is not known. CDR1 and CDR2 (germline): LNHDA, SQIVND (reference sequence). V was pared by 6 bases and J by 5 bases, with 4 bases of the junction left unmatched. This CDR3 region has 13 residues. This entry comes from a study of T-cell memory formation after mild COVID-19. Findings of the study overall: The CD4+ clones that contracted clustered mainly within CM and EM, and the CD8+ clones concentrated in EMRA.

In TCRdb, the 5' RACE reads were re-called with MiXCR into one record per CDR3 protein. This table holds hundreds of thousands of distinct CDR3 sequences, roughly an eighth found once. The sample consisted of PBMCs or a T cell subset sorted from them (not recorded which). The TCR was taken from a man aged 18 to 29 who had mild COVID-19 (a few samples of this study predate the infection). Cell type and time point are not known. V is TRBV19 and J is TRBJ1-5, with 7 bases lining up with TRBD1. The CDR3 region is CASSTGDYQPQHF. The CDR3, as DNA: TGTGCCAGTAGCACAGGGGACTATCAGCCCCAGCATTTT.